This T cell receptor beta chain is from a study of blood T cell repertoires in COVID-19. Overall study: Sources were T cells, B-cell-depleted T cells, or PBMCs; the material itself was cDNA or gDNA.

Original methodology: The assay estimated nucleated cells by amplifying reference gene primers. The table came from immunoSEQ multiplex PCR; TCRdb's copy has only in-frame clones and leaves some out. D and trimming come from the DNA, and the V and J calls and clone size come from that table. The sample has some 180,000 clones, 76% seen once; the top ten hold just over 8.5%. This clone has more than one count but fewer than ten. Sequencing was carried out using peripheral blood. The source is a woman between 45 and 60 years old with active or convalescent COVID-19.

CDR3 DNA: TGTGCCAGCAGCAGGAGTCATAACTATGGCTACACCTTC. Translation gives CASSRSHNYGYTF. The V and J genes are TRBV11-2 and TRBJ1-2; D not resolved. The germline V gene encodes CDR1 SGHAT and CDR2 FQNNGV. CDR3 size: 13 residues. V was clipped by 5 bases and J by 1 base, with 8 bases between them.